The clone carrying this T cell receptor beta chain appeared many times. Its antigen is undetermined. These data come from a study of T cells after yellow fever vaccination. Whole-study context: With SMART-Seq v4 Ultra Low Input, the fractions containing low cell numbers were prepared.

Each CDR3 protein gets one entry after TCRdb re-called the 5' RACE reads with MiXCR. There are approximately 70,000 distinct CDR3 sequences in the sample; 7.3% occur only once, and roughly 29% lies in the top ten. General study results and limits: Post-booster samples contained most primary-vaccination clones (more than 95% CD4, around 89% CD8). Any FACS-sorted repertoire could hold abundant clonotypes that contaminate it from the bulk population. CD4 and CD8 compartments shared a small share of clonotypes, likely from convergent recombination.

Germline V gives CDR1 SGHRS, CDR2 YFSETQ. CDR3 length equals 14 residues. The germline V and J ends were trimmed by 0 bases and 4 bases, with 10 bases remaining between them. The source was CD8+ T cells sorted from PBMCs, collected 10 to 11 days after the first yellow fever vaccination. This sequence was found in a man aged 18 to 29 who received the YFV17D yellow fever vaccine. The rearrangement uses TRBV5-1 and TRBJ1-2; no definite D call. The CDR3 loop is CASSLEYDPYGYTF. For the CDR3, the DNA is TGCGCCAGCAGCTTGGAGTACGATCCCTATGGCTACACCTTC. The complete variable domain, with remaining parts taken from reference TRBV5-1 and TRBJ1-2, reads KAGVTQTPRYLIKTRGQQVTLSCSPISGHRSVSWYQQTPGQGLQFLFEYFSETQRNKGNFPGRFSGRQFSNSRSEMNVSTLELGDSALYLCASSLEYDPYGYTFGSGTRLTVV.